Listed here are 28 T cell receptor beta chains from one sample, sequenced in a study of blood T cell repertoires in COVID-19. Assay: immunoSEQ multiplex PCR; the TCRdb copy retains only in-frame clones and omits some. The repertoire consists of some 150,000 clones, with roughly 89% occurring once and the leading ten covering 3.7%. Sequenced input: peripheral blood. The receptors were gathered from a man younger than 35 with active or convalescent COVID-19.

This chain connects TRBV5-4 to TRBJ1-4; tentatively, D is TRBD1 (6 bases). V was pared by 2 bases and J by 0 bases, with 8 bases between. This CDR3 contains 15 residues. CDR1 is SGHNT, CDR2 YYREEE, per germline (reference sequence). The CDR3 is CASSFRQATNEKLFF. The CDR3 DNA is TGTGCCAGCAGCTTCCGACAGGCAACTAATGAAAAACTGTTTTTT.

The chain combines TRBV18 with TRBJ2-3, with D tentatively TRBD1 (6 bases). The CDR3 contains 15 residues. The germline V gene encodes CDR1 KGHSH and CDR2 LQKENI. The V end lost 6 bases, the J end lost 0 bases, and 13 bases lay between the germline ends. The CDR3 region has the DNA TGTGCCAGCTCCTTCACGAGGGGGAGCACAGATACGCAGTATTTT. This encodes CASSFTRGSTDTQYF.

The chain uses TRBV3-1 (or the pseudogene TRBV3-2) and TRBJ1-2, with no clear D. The CDR3 extends over 15 amino acids. V gave up 2 bases and J gave up 5 bases, with 15 bases separating them. Germline CDR1 is LGHDT and CDR2 is YNNKEL (reference sequence). CDR3 protein: CASSQRDHGGYGYTF. CDR3 DNA: TGTGCCAGCAGCCAACGAGACCACGGCGGGTATGGCTACACCTTC.

The V gene is TRBV3-1 (or the pseudogene TRBV3-2), the J gene TRBJ2-7; tentatively, D is TRBD2 (6 bases). This CDR3 contains 13 residues. Germline loops: CDR1 LGHDT, CDR2 YNNKEL (reference sequence). Trimming pared 5 bases from V and 6 bases from J, leaving 14 bases between. CDR3 nucleotide sequence: TGTGCCAGCAGCAGAGCGGGCCCGGGCGAGCAGTACTTC. Encoded protein: CASSRAGPGEQYF.

This chain uses TRBV11-3 with TRBJ2-7; tentatively, D is TRBD2 (5 bases). Trimming took 1 base from V and 6 from J, leaving 13 bases between them. This CDR3 comprises 14 residues. Per the germline V gene, CDR1 is SGHNT and CDR2 is YENEEA. In DNA, the CDR3 is TGTGCCAGCAGCTTAGGCACTTTACGGGGCGAGCAGTACTTC. Protein product: CASSLGTLRGEQYF.

The sample holds one count of this clone. The chain is built from TRBV2 and TRBJ1-2, with D uncertain. The CDR3 contains 14 residues. Trimming shortened V by 5 bases and J by 0 bases, and 10 bases separated the two germline ends. From germline, CDR1 is SNHLY and CDR2 FYNNEI. The CDR3 loop is CASSPPVTNYGYTF. The CDR3 nucleotides read TGTGCCAGCAGTCCTCCGGTTACTAACTATGGCTACACCTTC.

This clone was seen more than once but under ten times. This chain uses TRBV6-5 with TRBJ1-1; D is unresolved. Germline CDR1 MNHEY, CDR2 SVGAGI. The CDR3 has 14 amino acids. Trimming removed 0 bases from V and 10 bases from J, with 15 bases in between. The CDR3 here is CASSYSRQALVAFF. As DNA, the CDR3 is TGTGCCAGCAGTTACTCACGGCAGGCTCTGGTAGCTTTCTTT.

The chain carries TRBV2 and TRBJ1-2, with D unresolved. The V end was cut by 7 bases, the J end by 4 bases, with 16 bases between. The germline V gene has CDR1 SNHLY and CDR2 FYNNEI. The CDR3 covers 14 residues. CDR3 residues: CASTPSEGGYGYTF. The CDR3 DNA reads as TGTGCCAGCACCCCCAGCGAAGGTGGCTATGGCTACACCTTC.

In this sample, this clone turned up a few times. V is TRBV5-1 and J is TRBJ1-2, with D uncertain. The CDR3 is 14 residues long. In germline, CDR1 is SGHRS, CDR2 YFSETQ. V was pared by 1 base and J by 2 bases, with 9 bases between. In nucleotides, the CDR3 is TGCGCCAGCAGCTTGTACAGTATAAACTATGGCTACACCTTC. It specifies CASSLYSINYGYTF.

This chain uses TRBV28 with TRBJ2-7, with a tentative D call TRBD2 (6 bases). Germline CDR1 reads MDHEN; CDR2 reads SYDVKM. V was clipped by 2 bases and J by 6 bases, with 8 bases between them. This CDR3 has 12 amino acids. The CDR3 spells CASSLRGGEQYF. The CDR3 region has the DNA TGTGCCAGCAGTTTACGGGGAGGCGAGCAGTACTTC.

The chain employs TRBV11-2 and TRBJ1-2; TRBD1 matches at 9 bases. Germline V gene data show CDR1 as SGHAT and CDR2 as FQNNGV. The CDR3 covers 13 residues. Trimming removed 3 bases from V and 7 bases from J; junction bases left unmatched: 3. CDR3 DNA sequence: TGTGCCAGCAGCTTGGACAGGGGTTTTGGCTACACCTTC. It specifies CASSLDRGFGYTF.

The chain combines TRBV24-1 with TRBJ1-2; D is possibly TRBD1 (5 bases). Germline assignment: CDR1 KGHDR and CDR2 SFDVKD. This CDR3 region has 13 residues. Deletions cut 1 base from V and 8 bases from J, with 10 bases between. CDR3 DNA sequence: TGTGCCACCAGTGATTTTCCAGGGCGAGGCTACACCTTC. Translation: CATSDFPGRGYTF.

This sequence joins TRBV11-3 and TRBJ1-2; weak D call: TRBD1 (5 bases). The CDR3 extends over 16 amino acids. The V end lost 5 bases, the J end lost 0 bases, and 16 bases lay between the germline ends. Germline V gene sequence: CDR1 SGHNT, CDR2 YENEEA. The CDR3 nucleotides read TGTGCCAGCAGCCAGGGTATCGGCGGCCCTAACTATGGCTACACCTTC. This codes for CASSQGIGGPNYGYTF.

This clone showed up just a few times. The chain recombines TRBV11-2 with TRBJ2-2; 7 bases agree with TRBD2. The germline V gene encodes CDR1 SGHAT and CDR2 FQNNGV. The V and J ends lost 5 bases and 1 base, in that order; junction bases with no gene match: 7. The CDR3 loop spans 16 amino acids. The CDR3 spells CASSPLLAVNTGELFF. For the CDR3, the DNA is TGTGCCAGCAGCCCCTTGCTAGCGGTGAACACCGGGGAGCTGTTTTTT.

The chain recombines TRBV11-2 with TRBJ2-1; a possible D gene is TRBD2 (6 bases). Trimming took 5 bases from V and 8 from J, leaving 16 bases between them. This CDR3 region has 14 residues. Germline V gives CDR1 SGHAT, CDR2 FQNNGV. The CDR3 here is CASSRSRGKDEQFF. CDR3 coding DNA: TGTGCCAGCAGCCGTTCCCGGGGGAAGGATGAGCAGTTCTTC.

The chain employs TRBV4-2 and TRBJ1-2; D is possibly TRBD1 (5 bases). This CDR3 region has 13 residues. Germline CDR1 LGHNA, CDR2 YNFKEQ. Trimming left V 2 bases short and J 4 bases short, with 8 bases between. For the CDR3, the DNA is TGTGCCAGCAGCCAACCGGGGGTCTATGGCTACACCTTC. This sequence encodes CASSQPGVYGYTF.

The genes are TRBV11-2 and TRBJ1-3; 9 bases align to TRBD1. Germline V gives CDR1 SGHAT, CDR2 FQNNGV. This CDR3 spans 17 amino acids. J was trimmed by 0 bases and V by 3 bases; bases with no gene match: 6. For the CDR3, the DNA is TGTGCCAGCAGCTTCACCGGGACAGGGAACTCTGGAAACACCATATATTTT. Translating gives CASSFTGTGNSGNTIYF.

The rearrangement joins TRBV6-5 to TRBJ1-2, with a tentative D call TRBD1 (6 bases). Germline V lookup: CDR1 MNHEY, CDR2 SVGAGI. The V end was cut by 2 bases, the J end by 3 bases, with 10 bases between. CDR3 size: 14 residues. Written as DNA, the CDR3 is TGTGCCAGCAGTTACAGGGGACAAGACTATGGCTACACCTTC. It is translated as CASSYRGQDYGYTF.

The rearrangement joins TRBV9 to TRBJ2-3; a weak D match, TRBD2 (6 bases). The germline gives CDR1 SGDLS, CDR2 YYNGEE. The CDR3 runs to 15 residues. V dropped 1 base and J dropped 6 bases, with 15 bases sitting between them. The CDR3 sequence: CASSVLDGRLDTQYF. CDR3 nucleotides: TGTGCCAGCAGCGTATTGGACGGGAGATTGGATACGCAGTATTTT.

This chain connects TRBV10-3 to TRBJ2-5, with D perhaps TRBD2 (7 bases). The CDR3 length is 15 residues. V lost 0 bases to trimming and J lost 3 bases, with 11 bases between them. Germline-derived CDR1 and CDR2 are ENHRY and SYGVKD. In nucleotides, the CDR3 is TGTGCCATCAGTGAGTCACGGGGGGCAGAAGAGACCCAGTACTTC. Residues: CAISESRGAEETQYF.

This clone was counted once. This chain links TRBV19 with TRBJ2-1, with 7 bases aligning to TRBD2. The J segment lost 3 bases and the V segment lost 5 bases, leaving 7 bases of the junction unmatched. Germline-derived CDR1 and CDR2 are LNHDA and SQIVND (reference sequence). The CDR3 contains 15 residues. For the CDR3, the DNA is TGTGCCAGTAGTTCCTGGACTAGTATCTACAATGAGCAGTTCTTC. Translation: CASSSWTSIYNEQFF.

The chain recombines TRBV3-1 (or the pseudogene TRBV3-2) with TRBJ1-2, with 8 bases identical to TRBD1. The CDR3 sequence is 16 residues long. V shed 2 bases and J 3 bases; nucleotides not matched to a gene: 8. Germline V CDR1 and CDR2: LGHDT, YNNKEL (reference sequence). The CDR3 DNA reads as TGTGCCAGCAGCCAATTCAGGGGGCTGGGCGACTATGGCTACACCTTC. Translating gives CASSQFRGLGDYGYTF.

The V call is TRBV2, the J call TRBJ2-1, with 15 positions matching TRBD2. Per germline, CDR1 SNHLY and CDR2 FYNNEI. V dropped 4 bases and J dropped 1; count of bases not matched to a gene: 11. This CDR3 comprises 20 residues. CDR3 bases: TGTGCCAGCAGTGTGATCTCGGGACTAGCGGGAGGCCGGTCCTACAATGAGCAGTTCTTC. Its protein product is CASSVISGLAGGRSYNEQFF. The entire variable domain, with the rest obtained from reference TRBV2 and TRBJ2-1, is as follows: EPEVTQTPSHQVTQMGQEVILRCVPISNHLYFYWYRQILGQKVEFLVSFYNNEISEKSEIFDDQFSVERPDGSNFTLKIRSTKLEDSAMYFCASSVISGLAGGRSYNEQFFGPGTRLTVL.

This chain links TRBV29-1 with TRBJ1-2, with 7 positions matching TRBD1. The germline V gene has CDR1 SQVTM and CDR2 ANQGSEA. This CDR3 has 14 amino acids. V lost 7 bases to trimming and J lost 8 bases; unmatched junction nucleotides: 16. As DNA, the CDR3 is TGCAGCGGCGAGGCATCAAACAGGGGAGAGGGCTACACCTTC. Translated: CSGEASNRGEGYTF.

The chain combines TRBV29-1 with TRBJ1-2; TRBD1 is a possible D gene (5 bases). CDR1 is SQVTM and CDR2 is ANQGSEA in the germline V gene. This CDR3 region has 12 residues. Trimming took 4 bases from V and 12 from J, leaving 18 bases between them. The CDR3 protein is CSVGTGGEVHTF. The CDR3 DNA is TGCAGCGTTGGCACCGGGGGAGAGGTACACACCTTC.

This sequence joins TRBV27 and TRBJ1-5; TRBD1 aligns across 9 bases. This CDR3 has 15 amino acids. V gave up 6 bases and J gave up 7 bases; unmatched junction bases: 10. In germline, CDR1 is MNHEY, CDR2 SMNVEV (reference sequence). Written as DNA, the CDR3 is TGTGCCAGCAGCCCGCGGACAGGGGACTTCCAGCCCCAGCATTTT. Its protein product is CASSPRTGDFQPQHF.

The chain joins TRBV7-9 to TRBJ1-2; D not resolved. The CDR3 runs to 12 residues. Trimming stripped 5 bases from V and 2 bases from J, with 6 bases between. CDR1 is SEHNR and CDR2 is FQNEAQ in the germline V gene (reference sequence). CDR3 amino acids: CASSPSNYGYTF. The CDR3 region has the DNA TGTGCCAGCAGCCCCTCCAACTATGGCTACACCTTC. Supplemented by reference TRBV7-9 and TRBJ1-2, the full variable domain reads DTGVSQNPRHKITKRGQNVTFRCDPISEHNRLYWYRQTLGQGPEFLTYFQNEAQLEKSRLLSDRFSAERPKGSFSTLEIQRTEQGDSAMYLCASSPSNYGYTFGSGTRLTVV.

The rearrangement joins TRBV6-5 to TRBJ2-7; 12 bases fit TRBD2. Looked up from germline, CDR1 is MNHEY and CDR2 is SVGAGI. The CDR3 covers 15 residues. Trimming cost V 6 bases and J 5 bases; bases outside gene matches: 8. The DNA of the CDR3 is TGTGCCAGCAGAATCGGACTAGCGGGATTAGACGAGCAGTACTTC. Its protein product is CASRIGLAGLDEQYF.